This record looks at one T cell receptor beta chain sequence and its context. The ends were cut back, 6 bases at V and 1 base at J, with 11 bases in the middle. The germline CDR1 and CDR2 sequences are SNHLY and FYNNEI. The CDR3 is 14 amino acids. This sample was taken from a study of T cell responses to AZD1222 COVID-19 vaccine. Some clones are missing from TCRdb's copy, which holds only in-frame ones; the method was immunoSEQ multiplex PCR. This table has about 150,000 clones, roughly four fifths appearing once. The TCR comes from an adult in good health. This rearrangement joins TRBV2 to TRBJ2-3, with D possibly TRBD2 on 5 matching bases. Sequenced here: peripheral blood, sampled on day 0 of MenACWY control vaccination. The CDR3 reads CASSPAGGTDTQYF. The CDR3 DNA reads TGTGCCAGCAGCCCGGCCGGGGGCACAGATACGCAGTATTTT. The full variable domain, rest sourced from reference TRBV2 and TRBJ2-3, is EPEVTQTPSHQVTQMGQEVILRCVPISNHLYFYWYRQILGQKVEFLVSFYNNEISEKSEIFDDQFSVERPDGSNFTLKIRSTKLEDSAMYFCASSPAGGTDTQYFGPGTRLTVL.